A single sample gave rise to the 15 T cell receptor beta chains below, sequenced in a study of shared T cell receptors in the human thymus. TCRdb's copy holds only in-frame clones and misses some; the assay was immunoSEQ multiplex PCR. The repertoire holds roughly 550,000 clones, with 78% as singletons. These data are also associated with another study on human thymus T cells.

Sequencing was carried out using thymocytes. Receptors originate from a boy in the first two years of life with a congenital heart defect.

The rearrangement links TRBV28 to TRBJ1-1, with no clear D. V lost 3 bases and J 8 bases, leaving 10 bases between the germline ends. The germline V gene encodes CDR1 MDHEN and CDR2 SYDVKM. This CDR3 comprises 12 residues. CDR3 sequence: CASSFLTEEAFF. The CDR3 region has the DNA TGTGCCAGCAGTTTCCTGACGGAGGAAGCTTTCTTT.

The chain combines TRBV30 with TRBJ2-2, with 7 bases lining up with TRBD2. The CDR3 contains 15 residues. The V gene's germline CDR1 is GTSNPN and CDR2 SVGIG (reference sequence). V trimming: 0 bases; J trimming: 6 bases; junction bases outside the gene matches: 7. CDR3 in amino acids: CAWSVTSGIPGELFF. DNA of the CDR3: TGTGCCTGGAGTGTAACGAGCGGGATCCCCGGGGAGCTGTTTTTT.

In DNA, the CDR3 is TGCAGTCCAGGGGGCCACTACGAGCAGTACTTC. It specifies CSPGGHYEQYF. V is TRBV20-1 and J is TRBJ2-7; 8 bases are shared with TRBD1. V trimming: 8 bases; J trimming: 3 bases; junction bases outside the gene matches: 3. Germline CDR1 and CDR2: DFQATT and SNEGSKA (reference sequence). The CDR3 covers 11 residues.

This chain links TRBV19 with TRBJ2-1; 9 positions agree with TRBD2. The CDR3 has 18 amino acids. J lost 0 bases, V lost 2 bases, and 8 bases had no gene match. Germline V gene sequence: CDR1 LNHDA, CDR2 SQIVND (reference sequence). The CDR3 nucleotides read TGTGCCAGTAGTATACGGCTAGCGGGACTCCTCTCCTACAATGAGCAGTTCTTC. The encoded protein is CASSIRLAGLLSYNEQFF.

V usage is TRBV4-3 and J usage is TRBJ2-1; 11 bases align to TRBD2. Germline lookup yields CDR1 LGHNA and CDR2 YSLEER. The CDR3 loop spans 15 amino acids. V was clipped by 2 bases and J by 5 bases; unmatched bases: 2. CDR3 amino acids: CASSQLAGGHNEQFF. The CDR3 coding sequence is TGCGCCAGCAGCCAACTAGCGGGAGGCCACAATGAGCAGTTCTTC.

This chain links TRBV14 with TRBJ2-1; D not certain. V dropped 1 base and J dropped 6 bases, with 10 bases sitting between them. CDR1 is SGHDN, CDR2 FVKESK, per germline. The CDR3 is 14 amino acids. The CDR3 bases are TGTGCCAGCAGCCAAGCTGGGCAGGTCAATGAGCAGTTCTTC. This sequence encodes CASSQAGQVNEQFF.

The chain uses TRBV30 and TRBJ2-1, with 7 bases aligning to TRBD2. The CDR3 loop spans 16 amino acids. Losses at the gene ends were 2 bases for V and 0 bases for J; bases not matched to a gene: 7. Looked up from germline, CDR1 is GTSNPN and CDR2 is SVGIG (reference sequence). The CDR3 loop reads CAWSSRRTSSYNEQFF. For the CDR3, the DNA is TGTGCCTGGAGTTCTCGGCGGACTAGCTCCTACAATGAGCAGTTCTTC.

V and J are TRBV4-3 and TRBJ1-1; D gene ambiguous. V dropped 2 bases and J dropped 4 bases, with 14 bases sitting between them. The CDR3 extends over 15 amino acids. Germline V gene lookup returns CDR1 LGHNA and CDR2 YSLEER. The CDR3 DNA follows: TGCGCCAGCAGCCAACAGCCGAGAGGTGGCACTGAAGCTTTCTTT. It specifies CASSQQPRGGTEAFF.

This chain links TRBV5-1 with TRBJ1-1; 8 nucleotides align to TRBD1. The CDR3 has 16 amino acids. Germline CDR1 and CDR2: SGHRS and YFSETQ. Unmatched junction bases numbered 4, after V lost 0 bases and J lost 0 bases. DNA for the CDR3: TGCGCCAGCAGCTTGGAGGCAGGGGGCTTGAACACTGAAGCTTTCTTT. Its protein is CASSLEAGGLNTEAFF.

In this sample, this clone turned up a few times. The gene calls are TRBV19 and TRBJ2-7, with 9 positions matching TRBD2. Trimming cost V 3 bases and J 2 bases; bases outside gene matches: 2. Germline CDR1 LNHDA, CDR2 SQIVND (reference sequence). This CDR3 comprises 14 residues. This chain's CDR3 is CASSMSSGAYEQYF. The CDR3 DNA sequence: TGTGCCAGTAGTATGTCTAGCGGGGCCTACGAGCAGTACTTC.

This chain uses TRBV6-7 with TRBJ2-5; TRBD2 matches at 13 bases. TRBV6-7 is treated as an ORF (open reading frame) with a function not yet certain. The CDR3 covers 16 residues. J gave up 3 bases and V 2 bases, and 3 bases lay outside the gene matches. The CDR3 is CASSYTGTSGKETQYF. In nucleotides, the CDR3 is TGTGCCAGCAGTTACACGGGGACTAGCGGGAAAGAGACCCAGTACTTC.

The chain has TRBV7-3 and TRBJ1-1; 7 positions match TRBD1. Losses at the gene ends were 5 bases for V and 4 bases for J; bases not matched to a gene: 13. The CDR3 covers 16 residues. Germline lookup yields CDR1 SGHTA and CDR2 FQGTGA. Here the CDR3 reads CASSPFPTGPPTEAFF. The CDR3 bases are TGTGCCAGCAGCCCCTTTCCGACAGGGCCCCCCACTGAAGCTTTCTTT.

J is TRBJ2-1 and V is TRBV7-8; TRBD2 is a possible D gene (5 bases). CDR1 is SGHVS, CDR2 FQNEAQ, per germline. V was cut by 2 bases and J by 3 bases, with 17 bases left in between. The CDR3 length is 17 residues. The CDR3 protein is CASSLFASHFHYNEQFF. The CDR3 DNA reads TGTGCCAGCAGCTTATTCGCTAGCCACTTTCACTACAATGAGCAGTTCTTC.

In this sample, this clone turned up a few times. The rearrangement uses TRBV7-9 and TRBJ2-3, with D perhaps TRBD2 (6 bases). This CDR3 is 12 amino acids long. The V and J ends lost 6 bases and 9 bases respectively, with 13 bases between them. Germline loops: CDR1 SEHNR, CDR2 FQNEAQ (reference sequence). The CDR3 sequence is CASRGGEETQYF. CDR3 in DNA: TGTGCCAGCAGGGGGGGAGAAGAGACGCAGTATTTT.

The chain links TRBV28 to TRBJ2-3; 9 bases fit TRBD2. The CDR3 is 17 amino acids. In germline, CDR1 is MDHEN, CDR2 SYDVKM. J lost 2 bases, V lost 6 bases, and 12 bases had no gene match. CDR3: CASSKKPSGANTDTQYF. The DNA of the CDR3 is TGTGCCAGCAGCAAAAAACCTAGCGGGGCGAACACAGATACGCAGTATTTT. Full variable domain (remainder filled in from reference TRBV28 and TRBJ2-3): DVKVTQSSRYLVKRTGEKVFLECVQDMDHENMFWYRQDPGLGLRLIYFSYDVKMKEKGDIPEGYSVSREKKERFSLILESASTNQTSMYLCASSKKPSGANTDTQYFGPGTRLTVL.